These 13 T cell receptor beta chains were sequenced from one sample in a study of T cell changes during pregnancy in multiple sclerosis. The protocol was immunoSEQ multiplex PCR, while the TCRdb copy is restricted to in-frame clones and leaves out a portion. The sample comprises 45,000 to 55,000 clones, 80% to 95% of which are singletons, and 0.95% to 1% rests with the top ten. The sample in question was peripheral blood, obtained after pregnancy. The receptors here all came from a female donor with multiple sclerosis, enrolled in a pregnancy study.

The rearrangement links TRBV2 to TRBJ1-2, with 8 bases lining up with TRBD1. V lost 7 bases, J lost 1 base, and 5 bases stayed unmatched. This CDR3 is 14 amino acids long. Germline V gives CDR1 SNHLY, CDR2 FYNNEI. The CDR3 is CASIRTGSNYGYTF. The DNA for the CDR3 is TGTGCCAGCATAAGGACAGGGAGTAACTATGGCTACACCTTC.

The CDR3 spells CASSLYNYGYTF. The CDR3 coding sequence is TGTGCCAGCAGCTTATATAACTATGGCTACACCTTC. The J gene is TRBJ1-2, the V gene TRBV7-3, with D unresolved. Per the germline V gene, CDR1 is SGHTA and CDR2 is FQGTGA. The CDR3 length is 12 residues. Deletions cut 2 bases from V and 1 base from J, with 2 bases between.

The chain is built from TRBV7-6 and TRBJ1-2; D is ambiguous. The CDR3 totals 12 residues. Trimming took off 6 bases at V and 8 bases at J, with 13 bases between the two ends. Germline V gene data show CDR1 as SGHVS and CDR2 as FNYEAQ. The chain's CDR3 is CASSRSRGGYTF. As DNA, the CDR3 is TGTGCCAGCAGTCGGAGTAGAGGGGGCTACACCTTC.

The chain recombines TRBV11-3 with TRBJ2-7; maybe TRBD2 (5 bases). Looked up from germline, CDR1 is SGHNT and CDR2 is YENEEA. There are 15 residues in the CDR3. Trimming pared 1 base from V and 0 bases from J, leaving 10 bases between. The DNA of the CDR3 is TGTGCCAGCAGCTTAGGGAGCGGTCCCTCCTACGAGCAGTACTTC. This gives the protein CASSLGSGPSYEQYF.

The genes are TRBV9 and TRBJ1-1, with a tentative D call TRBD1 (6 bases). Trimming took off 2 bases at V and 0 bases at J, with 11 bases between the two ends. Germline CDR1 reads SGDLS; CDR2 reads YYNGEE. The CDR3 has 15 amino acids. CDR3: CASSVTGLMNTEAFF. The CDR3 DNA is TGTGCCAGCAGCGTTACAGGGCTAATGAACACTGAAGCTTTCTTT.

This chain uses TRBV6-1 with TRBJ2-5; 10 bases are shared with TRBD2. The CDR3 sequence is 18 residues long. The V and J ends lost 2 bases and 5 bases, in that order; junction bases with no gene match: 14. Germline-derived CDR1 and CDR2 are MNHNS and SASEGT. CDR3 sequence reads: CASSETPPLAGPRETQYF. The CDR3 nucleotides read TGTGCCAGCAGTGAAACCCCCCCACTAGCGGGGCCTCGGGAGACCCAGTACTTC.

V is TRBV9 and J is TRBJ2-1; perhaps TRBD1 as D (7 bases). This CDR3 has 15 amino acids. Trimming removed 4 bases at V and 6 bases at J, with 17 bases between. The germline V gene encodes CDR1 SGDLS and CDR2 YYNGEE. DNA for the CDR3: TGTGCCAGCAGCTACCAGGGGGAGGTGGGCAATGAGCAGTTCTTC. Translated: CASSYQGEVGNEQFF.

The chain links TRBV10-1 to TRBJ2-5; 9 nucleotides match TRBD1. Germline trimming cut 5 bases from V and 5 bases from J; bases unmatched to any gene: 3. The V gene's germline CDR1 is WNHNN and CDR2 SYGVQD (reference sequence). CDR3 size: 13 residues. Here the CDR3 reads CASSRDRDETQYF. The DNA for the CDR3 is TGCGCCAGCAGTCGGGACAGGGATGAGACCCAGTACTTC.

The V and J genes are TRBV9 and TRBJ2-7, with TRBD2 as a possible D gene (6 bases). Trimming cost V 4 bases and J 3 bases, with 14 bases left between them. The CDR3 has 14 amino acids. Per germline, CDR1 SGDLS and CDR2 YYNGEE. This CDR3 is CASSPSGVGYEQYF. CDR3 coding DNA: TGTGCCAGCAGCCCGTCGGGAGTCGGCTACGAGCAGTACTTC.

The sample holds one count of this clone. The rearrangement uses TRBV7-2 and TRBJ2-7, with 9 positions matching TRBD1. The V gene end was trimmed by 1 base and the J gene end by 3 bases; junction bases not matched to a gene: 10. The CDR3 extends over 17 amino acids. Germline V gives CDR1 SGHTA, CDR2 FQGNSA. In DNA, the CDR3 is TGTGCCAGCAGCTTAGAGGGGACAGGGTACCCAATCTACGAGCAGTACTTC. Amino acids: CASSLEGTGYPIYEQYF. Complete variable domain (other parts from reference TRBV7-2 and TRBJ2-7): GAGVSQSPSNKVTEKGKDVELRCDPISGHTALYWYRQSLGQGLEFLIYFQGNSAPDKSGLPSDRFSAERTGGSVSTLTIQRTQQEDSAVYLCASSLEGTGYPIYEQYFGPGTRLTVT.

The chain combines TRBV18 with TRBJ2-1; maybe TRBD1 (6 bases). V was cut by 3 bases and J by 4 bases, with 19 bases left in between. Germline-derived CDR1 and CDR2 are KGHSH and LQKENI. The CDR3 is 17 residues long. The CDR3 sequence is CASSPTLRGHPYNEQFF. CDR3 bases: TGTGCCAGCTCACCTACTCTGAGGGGACACCCGTACAATGAGCAGTTCTTC.

This clone has a single count. V is TRBV7-2 and J is TRBJ2-3, with D unresolved. CDR1 is SGHTA and CDR2 is FQGNSA in the germline V gene. The CDR3 totals 12 residues. Trimming took 5 bases from V and 2 from J, leaving 5 bases between them. The chain's CDR3 is CASSPNTDTQYF. Here the CDR3 DNA reads TGTGCCAGCAGCCCCAACACAGATACGCAGTATTTT.

The V gene is TRBV2, the J gene TRBJ1-1, with 7 bases lining up with TRBD1. Germline CDR1 SNHLY, CDR2 FYNNEI. V lost 5 bases, J lost 5 bases, and 2 bases stayed unmatched. This CDR3 comprises 12 residues. The CDR3 loop is CASSRGRTEAFF. The CDR3 nucleotides read TGTGCCAGCAGTAGGGGGCGGACTGAAGCTTTCTTT.